This paragraph covers one TCR beta chain sequence. Clones were read by immunoSEQ multiplex PCR, and TCRdb kept only the in-frame ones, dropping some. Among about 510,000 clones listed, 90% to 96% were seen once. The sample is drawn from a study of shared clonotypes between healthy human individuals. The receptor's source is a woman aged 25-40 years in good health. The source material was naive CD4+ T cells sorted from blood. As for subset: CD45RA+ positively selected.

CDR3 DNA: TGTGCCTGGAGGGGGACCGGGACAGGGGGCTTGGGCTACACCTTC. Translation: CAWRGTGTGGLGYTF. This chain connects TRBV30 to TRBJ1-2, with 12 nucleotides matching TRBD1. Germline V gives CDR1 GTSNPN, CDR2 SVGIG (reference sequence). The V and J ends lost 3 bases and 8 bases, in that order; junction bases with no gene match: 10. The length of the CDR3 is 15 residues.